This TCR beta chain comes out of a study of T cell responses to AZD1222 COVID-19 vaccine. Libraries were prepared by immunoSEQ multiplex PCR; TCRdb keeps only in-frame clonotypes and omits some of them. Of about 96,000 clones listed, under 95% are singletons. This clone was observed a single time. V lost 3 bases to trimming and J lost 5 bases, with 10 bases between them. Germline-derived CDR1 and CDR2 are SGHTA and FQGNSA. This CDR3 is built from 14 residues. The TCR sequence derives from an adult in good health. The chain links TRBV7-2 to TRBJ2-2; no clear D. Sequenced here: peripheral blood, sampled on day 0 of MenACWY control vaccination. The CDR3 sequence: CASSLPSRTGELFF. DNA for the CDR3: TGTGCCAGCAGCTTGCCCAGCCGGACCGGGGAGCTGTTTTTT.